Each of the 5 T cell receptor beta chains below was sequenced from the same sample in a study of neurological immune-mediated disorders. In TCRdb, the 5' RACE reads were re-called with MiXCR into one record per CDR3 protein. Of approximately 90,000 distinct CDR3 sequences listed, roughly 3.5% are singletons. The sequenced sample was PBMCs. The receptors stem from a woman aged 18 to 35 with multiple sclerosis.

This clonotype was seen at least ten times. V gene TRBV5-5 combines with J gene TRBJ1-1; the D gene is possibly TRBD1 (6 bases). Trimming took 4 bases from V and 5 from J, leaving 12 bases between them. CDR1 and CDR2 from the germline V gene are SGHKS and YYEKEE (reference sequence). The CDR3 consists of 13 residues. This CDR3 reads CASSLNGQTEAFF. CDR3 coding DNA: TGTGCCAGCAGCCTTAACGGACAGACTGAAGCTTTCTTT. The full variable domain, in which reference TRBV5-5 and TRBJ1-1 provide the parts outside the CDR3, is DAGVTQSPTHLIKTRGQQVTLRCSPISGHKSVSWYQQVLGQGPQFIFQYYEKEERGRGNFPDRFSARQFPNYSSELNVNALLLGDSALYLCASSLNGQTEAFFGQGTRLTVV.

Many counts were recorded for this clonotype. The chain carries TRBV4-1 and TRBJ2-1, with 7 bases identical to TRBD2. The CDR3 is 17 amino acids. Germline assignment: CDR1 MGHRA and CDR2 YSYEKL. The V and J ends lost 1 base and 0 bases, in that order; junction bases with no gene match: 6. CDR3 nucleotide sequence: TGCGCCAGCAGCCAAGGACTAGCTCGGAGCTCCTACAATGAGCAGTTCTTC. Residues: CASSQGLARSSYNEQFF.

This clonotype was detected many times. The gene calls are TRBV5-1 and TRBJ2-1, with D possibly TRBD2 on 6 matching bases. V lost 2 bases and J 0 bases, leaving 12 bases between the germline ends. The CDR3 runs to 16 residues. Germline V gene data show CDR1 as SGHRS and CDR2 as YFSETQ. As DNA, the CDR3 is TGCGCCAGCAGCTTTATAGCGGAAAGCTCCTACAATGAGCAGTTCTTC. Its translation: CASSFIAESSYNEQFF.

In regard to this clonotype: With a much larger clone just one base away, this may be a read error. This chain connects TRBV12-3 or TRBV12-4 to TRBJ2-4, with D uncertain. The CDR3 is made up of 15 amino acids. This CDR3 is CASSFYRAPKKIQYF. The CDR3 DNA sequence: TGTGCCAGCAGTTTTTATCGGGCCCCCAAAAAAATTCAGTACTTC.

This clonotype was detected ten times or more. The J gene is TRBJ1-2, the V gene TRBV7-6, with 7 bases fitting TRBD1. The length of the CDR3 is 15 residues. V gave up 1 base and J gave up 8 bases; unmatched junction bases: 10. Per germline, CDR1 SGHVS and CDR2 FNYEAQ. The CDR3 here is CASSLEDRPWEGYTF. The CDR3 nucleotides read TGTGCCAGCAGCTTAGAGGACAGGCCCTGGGAAGGCTACACCTTC.